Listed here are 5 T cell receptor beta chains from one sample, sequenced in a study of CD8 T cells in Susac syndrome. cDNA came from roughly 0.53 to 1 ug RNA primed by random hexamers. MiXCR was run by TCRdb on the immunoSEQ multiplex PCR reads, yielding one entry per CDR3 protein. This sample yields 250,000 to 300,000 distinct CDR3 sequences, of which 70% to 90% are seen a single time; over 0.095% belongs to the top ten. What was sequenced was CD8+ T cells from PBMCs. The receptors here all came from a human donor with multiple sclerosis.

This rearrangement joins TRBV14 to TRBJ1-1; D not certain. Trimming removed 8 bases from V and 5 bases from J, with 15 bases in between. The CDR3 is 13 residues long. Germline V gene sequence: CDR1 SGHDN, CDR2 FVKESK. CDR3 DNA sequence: TGTGCCAGCGCTCTCACGGGTGAAACTGAAGCTTTCTTT. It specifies CASALTGETEAFF. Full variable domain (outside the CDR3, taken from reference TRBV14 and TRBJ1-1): EAGVTQFPSHSVIEKGQTVTLRCDPISGHDNLYWYRRVMGKEIKFLLHFVKESKQDESGMPNNRFLAERTGGTYSTLKVQPAELEDSGVYFCASALTGETEAFFGQGTRLTVV.

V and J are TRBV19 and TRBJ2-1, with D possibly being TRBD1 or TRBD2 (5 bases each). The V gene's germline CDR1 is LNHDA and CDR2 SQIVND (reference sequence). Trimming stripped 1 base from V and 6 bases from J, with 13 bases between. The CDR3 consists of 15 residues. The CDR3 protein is CASSIVRGGGNEQFF. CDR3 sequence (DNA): TGTGCCAGTAGTATAGTTAGGGGCGGAGGCAATGAGCAGTTCTTC. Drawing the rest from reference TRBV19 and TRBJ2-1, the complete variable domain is DGGITQSPKYLFRKEGQNVTLSCEQNLNHDAMYWYRQDPGQGLRLIYYSQIVNDFQKGDIAEGYSVSREKKESFPLTVTSAQKNPTAFYLCASSIVRGGGNEQFFGPGTRLTVL.

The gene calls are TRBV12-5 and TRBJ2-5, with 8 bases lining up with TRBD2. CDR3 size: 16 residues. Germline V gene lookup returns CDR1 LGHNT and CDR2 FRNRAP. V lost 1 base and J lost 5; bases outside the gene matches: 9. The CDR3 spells CASGLDQREIGETQYF. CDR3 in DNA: TGTGCTAGTGGTTTGGACCAGCGGGAGATAGGCGAGACCCAGTACTTC.

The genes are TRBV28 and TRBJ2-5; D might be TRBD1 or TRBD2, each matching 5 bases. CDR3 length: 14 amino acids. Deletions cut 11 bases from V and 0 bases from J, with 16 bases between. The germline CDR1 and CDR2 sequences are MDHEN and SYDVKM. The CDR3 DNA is TGTGCCTGCCGGGGCGAATCGTACCAAGAGACCCAGTACTTC. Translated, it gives CACRGESYQETQYF.

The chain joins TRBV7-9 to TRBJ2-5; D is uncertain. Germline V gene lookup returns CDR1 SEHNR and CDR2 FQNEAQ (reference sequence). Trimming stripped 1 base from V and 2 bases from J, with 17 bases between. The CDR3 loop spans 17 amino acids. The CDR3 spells CASSLEPHLISQETQYF. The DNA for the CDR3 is TGTGCCAGCAGCTTAGAGCCCCACCTAATATCACAAGAGACCCAGTACTTC. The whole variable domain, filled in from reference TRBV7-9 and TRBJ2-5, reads DTGVSQNPRHKITKRGQNVTFRCDPISEHNRLYWYRQTLGQGPEFLTYFQNEAQLEKSRLLSDRFSAERPKGSFSTLEIQRTEQGDSAMYLCASSLEPHLISQETQYFGPGTRLLVL.